The rows below give T cell receptor beta chains drawn from one sample of a study of cytomegalovirus exposure and HLA in healthy donors. Method: immunoSEQ multiplex PCR; TCRdb's copy keeps in-frame clones and lacks some. Of approximately 130,000 clones in the sample, 82% were seen once. The sequenced sample consisted of PBMCs. The receptors stem from a woman under 30 in good health and CMV-seronegative. Both conserved end residues are part of each CDR3. A D gene is named only where the DNA matches it firmly. Not every row has a clone size; where given, it reads once, few, many or a size class.

j_call,v_call,clone_size,d_call,cdr3_length,cdr3_aa,cdr3_nt
TRBJ2-2,TRBV7-6,.,TRBD1,16,CASSLNPGGNTGELFF,TGTGCCAGCAGCTTGAACCCAGGGGGGAACACCGGGGAGCTGTTTTTT
TRBJ2-1,TRBV7-2,.,TRBD2,12,CASSPLAGDQFF,TGTGCCAGCAGCCCCCTAGCGGGCGATCAGTTCTTC
TRBJ2-7,TRBV19,few,TRBD2,14,CASSRTSGSYEQYF,TGTGCCAGTAGTCGGACTAGCGGCTCCTACGAGCAGTACTTC
TRBJ2-3,TRBV5-4,.,TRBD1,15,CASSLAGGLRDTQYF,TGTGCCAGCAGCTTGGCAGGGGGTCTACGAGATACGCAGTATTTT
TRBJ2-2,TRBV5-4,.,TRBD2,18,CASRSSTSGGLNTGELFF,TGTGCCAGCAGATCTTCGACTAGCGGGGGATTGAACACCGGGGAGCTGTTTTTT
TRBJ2-7,TRBV19,.,TRBD1,14,CASSIFDRDYEQYF,TGTGCCAGTAGTATATTCGACAGGGACTACGAGCAGTACTTC
TRBJ2-3,TRBV6-1,.,.,17,CASSARGTSLGTDTQYF,TGTGCCAGCAGTGCCCGGGGGACTTCACTTGGCACAGATACGCAGTATTTT
TRBJ1-2,TRBV28,few,.,16,CASSAHTGTTLYGYTF,TGTGCCAGCAGTGCCCACACCGGGACAACCCTCTATGGCTACACCTTC
TRBJ1-1,TRBV7-7,.,.,13,CASSLAEGGTAFF,TGTGCTAGCAGCTTAGCCGAGGGGGGGACAGCTTTCTTT
TRBJ2-3,TRBV6-1,.,.,14,CASSSGQGTDTQYF,TGTGCCAGCAGTAGTGGGCAGGGCACAGATACGCAGTATTTT
TRBJ2-3,TRBV5-1,.,TRBD2,15,CASSLRDYSTDTQYF,TGCGCCAGCAGCTTGAGGGACTACAGCACAGATACGCAGTATTTT
TRBJ2-1,TRBV7-6,.,.,13,CASSLLADNEQFF,TGTGCCAGCAGCTTATTAGCGGACAATGAGCAGTTCTTC
TRBJ1-2,TRBV2,.,.,14,CASSGQTTNYGYTF,TGTGCCAGCAGTGGCCAGACAACAAACTATGGCTACACCTTC
TRBJ1-1,TRBV19,once,TRBD1,13,CASTRTGNAEAFF,TGTGCCAGTACTAGGACAGGGAATGCTGAAGCTTTCTTT
TRBJ1-6,TRBV6-5,.,.,14,CATRVDRSNSPLHF,TGTGCCACCCGGGTCGACAGGAGTAATTCACCCCTCCACTTT
TRBJ1-5,TRBV19,.,TRBD1,14,CASSTGQGGQPQHF,TGTGCCAGTAGTACGGGACAGGGGGGTCAGCCCCAGCATTTT
TRBJ2-1,TRBV5-1,.,TRBD2,15,CASSLGLAGYDEQFF,TGCGCCAGCAGCTTGGGCCTAGCGGGATACGATGAGCAGTTCTTC
TRBJ1-1,TRBV6-5,.,.,14,CASMAGRMNTEAFF,TGTGCCAGCATGGCAGGGCGCATGAACACTGAAGCTTTCTTT
TRBJ2-1,TRBV19,.,TRBD2,19,CASSKVLAGGPFSYNEQFF,TGTGCCAGTAGTAAGGTGCTAGCGGGGGGCCCCTTCTCCTACAATGAGCAGTTCTTC
TRBJ2-5,TRBV7-9,.,.,15,CASSLSAAVQGTQYF,TGTGCCAGCAGCTTATCGGCGGCAGTTCAAGGGACCCAGTACTTC
TRBJ1-1,TRBV11-2,.,.,12,CASSLGRTEAFF,TGTGCCAGCAGCTTAGGGAGGACTGAAGCTTTCTTT
TRBJ2-7,TRBV7-8,.,TRBD1,15,CASSYGQGSSYEQYF,TGTGCCAGCAGCTACGGACAGGGCTCCTCCTACGAGCAGTACTTC
TRBJ1-5,TRBV7-2,.,.,14,CASSPREGSQPQHF,TGTGCCAGCAGCCCCAGGGAGGGGAGCCAGCCCCAGCATTTT
TRBJ2-3,TRBV28,.,.,13,CASSPTSTDTQYF,TGTGCCAGCAGTCCCACTAGCACAGATACGCAGTATTTT
TRBJ2-7,TRBV4-3,once,TRBD2,16,CASSQDPRGGFYEQYF,TGCGCCAGCAGCCAAGATCCTCGCGGGGGATTTTACGAGCAGTACTTC
TRBJ1-1,TRBV7-8,.,TRBD1,15,CASSSRDRGTTEAFF,TGTGCCAGCAGCTCCCGGGACAGGGGAACCACTGAAGCTTTCTTT
TRBJ1-1,TRBV19,.,.,13,CASSIGGNTEAFF,TGTGCCAGTAGTATAGGAGGGAACACTGAAGCTTTCTTT
TRBJ2-7,TRBV19,.,TRBD1,15,CASSTTGTGSYEQYF,TGTGCCAGTAGTACAACCGGGACAGGGTCCTACGAGCAGTACTTC
TRBJ2-7,TRBV11-3,once,.,14,CASSSRDSSDEQYF,TGTGCCAGCAGCTCCCGGGACTCCTCCGACGAGCAGTACTTC
TRBJ2-1,TRBV19,.,.,10,CASGDREQFF,TGTGCCAGTGGTGACAGGGAGCAGTTCTTC
TRBJ1-2,TRBV5-6,.,.,13,CASSSSGYYGYTF,TGTGCCAGCAGCTCCTCAGGTTACTATGGCTACACCTTC
TRBJ2-5,TRBV15,once,TRBD1,15,CATSIRTGPQETQYF,TGTGCCACCAGCATCCGGACAGGGCCACAAGAGACCCAGTACTTC
TRBJ1-2,TRBV6-5,.,.,13,CASRVTALYGYTF,TGTGCCAGCAGAGTTACAGCCCTCTATGGCTACACCTTC
TRBJ1-2,TRBV6-5,.,.,15,CASTPRTGWDYGYTF,TGTGCCAGCACCCCCCGCACAGGGTGGGACTATGGCTACACCTTC
TRBJ2-7,TRBV9,.,.,14,CASSPVDWTYEQYF,TGTGCCAGCAGCCCCGTGGACTGGACCTACGAGCAGTACTTC
TRBJ1-1,TRBV6-5,few,.,15,CASSYGARRNTEAFF,TGTGCCAGCAGTTACGGGGCCCGACGGAACACTGAAGCTTTCTTT
TRBJ2-1,TRBV7-8,.,TRBD2,18,CASSLQNVGLAGYNEQFF,TGTGCCAGCAGCTTACAGAATGTAGGACTAGCGGGTTACAATGAGCAGTTCTTC
TRBJ2-5,TRBV5-1,.,.,16,CASSPRAVLSRETQYF,TGCGCCAGCAGCCCCAGAGCGGTCCTTTCCCGAGAGACCCAGTACTTC
TRBJ2-6,TRBV27,.,.,17,CAHNLDRRHSGANVLTF,TGTGCCCACAACCTTGACAGACGGCACAGTGGGGCCAACGTCCTGACTTTC
TRBJ1-1,TRBV5-1,few,TRBD1,14,CASSLETGMTEAFF,TGCGCCAGCAGCTTGGAGACAGGGATGACTGAAGCTTTCTTT
TRBJ1-1,TRBV19,few,.,13,CASMWRPGTEAFF,TGTGCCAGTATGTGGAGACCCGGCACTGAAGCTTTCTTT
TRBJ1-4,TRBV6-6,few,.,14,CASSYAGENEKLFF,TGTGCCAGCAGTTACGCGGGGGAAAATGAAAAACTGTTTTTT
TRBJ1-1,TRBV29-1,.,.,12,CSEEQLNTEAFF,TGCAGCGAGGAGCAGTTGAACACTGAAGCTTTCTTT
TRBJ1-1,TRBV28,.,TRBD1,15,CASSPRQGAYTEAFF,TGTGCCAGCAGTCCTAGGCAGGGGGCATACACTGAAGCTTTCTTT
TRBJ2-7,TRBV6-5,.,TRBD2,14,CASSRTSGPYEQYF,TGTGCCAGCAGTCGGACTAGCGGGCCGTACGAGCAGTACTTC
TRBJ1-4,TRBV6-6,few,.,15,CASTTNRGIGEKLFF,TGTGCCAGCACCACGAATAGGGGGATAGGTGAAAAACTGTTTTTT
TRBJ1-4,TRBV2,.,.,13,CASSVVRGEKLFF,TGTGCCAGCAGTGTGGTCAGGGGTGAAAAACTGTTTTTT
TRBJ1-2,TRBV5-1,.,TRBD1,14,CASSAGQGSYGYTF,TGCGCCAGCAGCGCGGGACAGGGAAGCTATGGCTACACCTTC
TRBJ1-1,TRBV6-5,.,.,12,CASSYITGEAFF,TGTGCCAGCAGTTATATCACGGGGGAAGCTTTCTTT
TRBJ1-2,TRBV19,.,TRBD1,18,CASSIRATHGAGGNGYTF,TGTGCCAGTAGTATAAGGGCGACCCATGGTGCAGGGGGCAATGGCTACACCTTC
TRBJ1-2,TRBV6-6,few,.,14,CASSYATQSYGYTF,TGTGCCAGCAGTTACGCAACACAGTCCTATGGCTACACCTTC
TRBJ1-1,TRBV2,.,.,13,CASRGSSNTEAFF,TGTGCCAGCAGGGGGAGTTCGAACACTGAAGCTTTCTTT
TRBJ1-6,TRBV30,.,.,13,CAWTGGYNSPLHF,TGTGCCTGGACCGGGGGCTATAATTCACCCCTCCACTTT
TRBJ1-1,TRBV7-6,once,.,16,CASSLISTVMNTEAFF,TGTGCCAGCAGCCTAATTTCGACAGTCATGAACACTGAAGCTTTCTTT
TRBJ2-4,TRBV19,.,.,15,CASSEVSEAKNIQYF,TGTGCCAGTAGCGAGGTTAGTGAGGCCAAAAACATTCAGTACTTC
TRBJ2-5,TRBV18,.,.,15,CASSASGLGQETQYF,TGTGCCAGCTCAGCGTCGGGATTGGGCCAAGAGACCCAGTACTTC
TRBJ2-7,TRBV9,.,.,13,CASGVDPSDEQYF,TGTGCCAGCGGCGTAGACCCCTCGGACGAGCAGTACTTC